This is a list of T cell receptor beta chains from one sample in a study of T cell repertoires in cytomegalovirus infection. Antigen specificity for these receptors is unknown. MiXCR, run by TCRdb on the reads, gives a single entry per CDR3 protein. The sample lists about 220,000 distinct CDR3 sequences, about 40% occurring once. This specimen was CD8+ T cells from cultured PBMCs, taken from culture after CMV antigen stimulation. The receptors here all came from a human donor in good health (CMV status not recorded). Some clones in this sample may be carry-over from other donors' samples. The CDR3 runs from the conserved cysteine through the conserved F or W. The order of the fields is J gene, clone size, D gene, V gene, CDR3 protein, CDR3 DNA. The D gene is left open where the match is weak. Where a row states a size, it is once, few, many or the class of an expanded clone; other rows omit it.

J: TRBJ2-3; size: .; D: TRBD2; V: TRBV20-1; CDR3: CSARSLAGEDTQYF; DNA: TGCAGTGCTAGGAGTCTAGCGGGAGAAGATACGCAGTATTTT
J: TRBJ2-3; size: few; D: TRBD2; V: TRBV12-3/TRBV12-4; CDR3: CASSSSSTYITSGREVGQYF; DNA: TGTGCCAGCAGTTCCTCCTCTACTTATATTACTAGCGGGAGAGAGGTAGGGCAGTATTTT
J: TRBJ2-1; size: many; D: TRBD2; V: TRBV7-6; CDR3: CASSLSSGGTEFSYNEQFF; DNA: TGTGCCAGCAGCTTAAGTAGCGGGGGGACTGAGTTCTCCTACAATGAGCAGTTCTTC
J: TRBJ2-1; size: .; D: TRBD2; V: TRBV5-4; CDR3: CASSSGLAGPYNEQFF; DNA: TGTGCCAGCAGCTCTGGACTAGCGGGTCCCTACAATGAGCAGTTCTTC
J: TRBJ1-2; size: .; D: .; V: TRBV19; CDR3: CASSIERQATNYGYTF; DNA: TGTGCCAGTAGTATTGAAAGACAGGCGACGAACTATGGCTACACCTTC
J: TRBJ2-1; size: few; D: .; V: TRBV7-9; CDR3: CASSYGRWEEQFF; DNA: TGTGCCAGCAGCTATGGTAGATGGGAAGAGCAGTTCTTC
J: TRBJ1-1; size: .; D: .; V: TRBV19; CDR3: CASGVKSSNTEAFF; DNA: TGTGCCAGTGGGGTTAAATCTTCGAACACTGAAGCTTTCTTT
J: TRBJ2-3; size: .; D: .; V: TRBV7-9; CDR3: CATGPNTQYF; DNA: TGTGCCACGGGGCCGAATACGCAGTATTTT
J: TRBJ2-1; size: many; D: .; V: TRBV7-2; CDR3: CASTLGFGNEQFF; DNA: TGTGCCAGCACCCTCGGGTTTGGGAATGAGCAGTTCTTC
J: TRBJ2-1; size: once; D: TRBD1; V: TRBV6-2/TRBV6-3; CDR3: CASSYTTGAGGYEQFF; DNA: TGTGCCAGCAGTTACACAACCGGGGCAGGGGGCTATGAGCAGTTCTTC
J: TRBJ2-1; size: .; D: .; V: TRBV10-3; CDR3: CAISESEREQFF; DNA: TGTGCCATCAGTGAGTCAGAAAGGGAGCAGTTCTTC
J: TRBJ2-5; size: many; D: .; V: TRBV7-2; CDR3: CASSLVSGGEETQYF; DNA: TGTGCCAGCAGCTTAGTTAGCGGAGGGGAAGAGACCCAGTACTTC
J: TRBJ2-1; size: .; D: TRBD2; V: TRBV27; CDR3: CASKRGGPYNEQFF; DNA: TGTGCCAGCAAACGGGGGGGACCCTACAATGAGCAGTTCTTC
J: TRBJ2-1; size: few; D: .; V: TRBV7-8; CDR3: CASSSTGTDEQFF; DNA: TGTGCCAGCAGCTCGACAGGCACGGATGAGCAGTTCTTC
J: TRBJ2-7; size: once; D: TRBD2; V: TRBV7-9; CDR3: CASSSRAPSGSYEQYF; DNA: TGTGCCAGCAGCTCCCGTGCCCCTAGCGGGAGTTACGAGCAGTACTTC